One sample yielded the 11 T cell receptor beta chains listed below, sequenced in a study of blood T cell repertoires in COVID-19. Method: immunoSEQ multiplex PCR; TCRdb's copy keeps in-frame clones and lacks some. The repertoire holds about 140,000 clones, with about 86% as singletons. Source material: peripheral blood. The receptors here all came from a woman in her fifties or sixties with acute or convalescent COVID-19.

The chain couples TRBV7-9 to TRBJ2-1; D might be TRBD2 (6 bases). Germline V gene sequence: CDR1 SEHNR, CDR2 FQNEAQ (reference sequence). The CDR3 has 15 amino acids. Trimming pared 6 bases from V and 3 bases from J, leaving 15 bases between. In nucleotides, the CDR3 is TGTGCCAGCAGGCCGGGTAGCGGCTACTACAATGAGCAGTTCTTC. Translated, it gives CASRPGSGYYNEQFF. The full variable domain, in which reference TRBV7-9 and TRBJ2-1 provide the parts outside the CDR3, is DTGVSQNPRHKITKRGQNVTFRCDPISEHNRLYWYRQTLGQGPEFLTYFQNEAQLEKSRLLSDRFSAERPKGSFSTLEIQRTEQGDSAMYLCASRPGSGYYNEQFFGPGTRLTVL.

The chain employs TRBV28 and TRBJ2-1, with TRBD2 as a possible D gene (5 bases). Per the germline V gene, CDR1 is MDHEN and CDR2 is SYDVKM. V dropped 5 bases and J dropped 0 bases, with 17 bases sitting between them. The CDR3 runs 17 residues. Written as DNA, the CDR3 is TGTGCCAGCAGTACCATACGACGGGGAAGCTCCTACAATGAGCAGTTCTTC. Residues: CASSTIRRGSSYNEQFF.

This chain links TRBV7-9 with TRBJ2-7; a possible D gene is TRBD1 (6 bases). Germline values: CDR1 SEHNR, CDR2 FQNEAQ (reference sequence). Trimming left V 3 bases short and J 7 bases short, with 13 bases between. The CDR3 is 13 residues long. CDR3: CASSFLGQTEQYF. The CDR3 DNA reads as TGTGCCAGCAGCTTCTTGGGACAAACTGAGCAGTACTTC.

CDR3 residues: CASSPDRSGELFF. The CDR3 DNA follows: TGTGCCAGCAGCCCCGACAGATCGGGGGAGCTGTTTTTT. The chain links TRBV27 to TRBJ2-2; a possible D gene is TRBD1 (5 bases). This CDR3 has 13 amino acids. Germline CDR1 MNHEY, CDR2 SMNVEV (reference sequence). V was trimmed by 6 bases and J by 8 bases, leaving 13 bases between them.

This clone was detected only once. The CDR3: CASSFSAGRAFF. Here the CDR3 DNA reads TGTGCCAGCAGCTTCTCAGCGGGGCGAGCTTTCTTT. J is TRBJ1-1 and V is TRBV5-6; perhaps TRBD1 as D (5 bases). V was pared by 2 bases and J by 10 bases, with 12 bases between. The germline CDR1 and CDR2 sequences are SGHDT and YYEEEE. This CDR3 contains 12 residues.

The CDR3 protein is CASSPWTGRDNEQFF. CDR3 bases: TGTGCCAGCAGCCCGTGGACAGGGAGAGACAATGAGCAGTTCTTC. The V and J genes are TRBV9 and TRBJ2-1, with 8 nucleotides matching TRBD1. CDR3 length equals 15 residues. Trimming removed 4 bases from V and 5 bases from J; junction bases left unmatched: 8. The V gene's germline CDR1 is SGDLS and CDR2 YYNGEE.

In this sample, this clone turned up a few times. The chain is built from TRBV6-5 and TRBJ1-2, with D tentatively TRBD1 (5 bases). CDR3 length equals 13 residues. Germline V gene sequence: CDR1 MNHEY, CDR2 SVGAGI. Trimming left V 2 bases short and J 7 bases short, with 11 bases between. This CDR3 reads CASSYRGFGGYTF. The DNA of the CDR3 is TGTGCCAGCAGTTACCGGGGGTTTGGTGGCTACACCTTC.

The chain carries TRBV11-3 and TRBJ2-1; D is unclear. Germline values: CDR1 SGHNT, CDR2 YENEEA. The CDR3 totals 17 residues. The V end lost 0 bases, the J end lost 0 bases, and 12 bases lay between the germline ends. The CDR3 nucleotides are TGTGCCAGCAGCTTAGACGCTGGCAGAAGCTCCTACAATGAGCAGTTCTTC. It specifies CASSLDAGRSSYNEQFF.

The sample holds one count of this clone. The CDR3 region has the DNA TGTGCCAGCAGTAGGAGGGTAGGACGCGACGCCCAGCATTTT. Residues: CASSRRVGRDAQHF. The chain combines TRBV28 with TRBJ1-5; D unresolved. The CDR3 contains 14 residues. Between the trimmed V and J ends, which lost 5 bases and 11 bases, there was a span of 19 bases. CDR1 is MDHEN and CDR2 is SYDVKM in the germline V gene.

In its sample, this clone was seen once. The rearrangement links TRBV27 to TRBJ2-5, with D hard to call. From germline, CDR1 is MNHEY and CDR2 SMNVEV (reference sequence). Trimming removed 3 bases from V and 5 bases from J, with 10 bases in between. CDR3 length: 13 residues. CDR3 residues: CASSLRLSETQYF. The CDR3 DNA sequence: TGTGCCAGCAGTTTGAGGCTCTCGGAGACCCAGTACTTC.

This rearrangement joins TRBV28 to TRBJ1-5; D not certain. Germline CDR1 reads MDHEN; CDR2 reads SYDVKM. The CDR3 covers 16 residues. Trimming shortened V by 0 bases and J by 4 bases, and 13 bases separated the two germline ends. This chain's CDR3 is CASSLWESGPNQPQHF. DNA for the CDR3: TGTGCCAGCAGTTTATGGGAGAGCGGACCAAATCAGCCCCAGCATTTT. Supplemented by reference TRBV28 and TRBJ1-5, the full variable domain reads DVKVTQSSRYLVKRTGEKVFLECVQDMDHENMFWYRQDPGLGLRLIYFSYDVKMKEKGDIPEGYSVSREKKERFSLILESASTNQTSMYLCASSLWESGPNQPQHFGDGTRLSIL.